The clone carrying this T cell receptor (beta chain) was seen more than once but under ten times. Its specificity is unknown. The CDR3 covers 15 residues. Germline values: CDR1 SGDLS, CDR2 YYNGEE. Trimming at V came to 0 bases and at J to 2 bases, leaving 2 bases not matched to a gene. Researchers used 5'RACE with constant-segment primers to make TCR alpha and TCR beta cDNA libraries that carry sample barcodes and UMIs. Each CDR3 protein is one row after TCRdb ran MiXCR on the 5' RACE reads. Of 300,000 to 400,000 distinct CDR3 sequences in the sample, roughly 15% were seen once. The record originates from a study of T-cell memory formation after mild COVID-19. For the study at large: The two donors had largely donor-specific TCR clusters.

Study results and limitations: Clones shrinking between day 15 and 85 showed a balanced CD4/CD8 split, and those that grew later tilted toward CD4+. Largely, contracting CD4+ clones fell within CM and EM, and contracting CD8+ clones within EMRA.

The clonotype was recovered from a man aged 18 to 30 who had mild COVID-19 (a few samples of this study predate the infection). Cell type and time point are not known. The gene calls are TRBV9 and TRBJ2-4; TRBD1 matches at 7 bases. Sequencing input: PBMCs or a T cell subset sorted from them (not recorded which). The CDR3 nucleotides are TGTGCCAGCAGCGTAGAGGGGGCACCCAAAAACATTCAGTACTTC. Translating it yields CASSVEGAPKNIQYF. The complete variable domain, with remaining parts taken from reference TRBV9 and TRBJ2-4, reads DSGVTQTPKHLITATGQRVTLRCSPRSGDLSVYWYQQSLDQGLQFLIQYYNGEERAKGNILERFSAQQFPDLHSELNLSSLELGDSALYFCASSVEGAPKNIQYFGAGTRLSVL.